The sequence of this T cell receptor (beta chain) was determined in a study of blood T cell repertoires in COVID-19. Looking at the study overall: Acute and convalescent COVID-19 samples came from the United States, Italy and Spain.

In the original workflow: Estimated nucleated cell counts came from reference gene primer amplification. Method: immunoSEQ multiplex PCR; TCRdb's copy keeps in-frame clones and lacks some. V and J calls plus clone size are reproduced from that table; the DNA served to infer D and trimming. The sample contains 200,000 to 250,000 clones, approximately 84% of which appear only once. V was clipped by 7 bases and J by 5 bases; unmatched bases: 5. Germline CDR1 is SGHRS and CDR2 is YFSETQ. This CDR3 contains 13 residues. The TCR was taken from a man in his forties or fifties with acute or convalescent COVID-19. V usage is TRBV5-1 and J usage is TRBJ2-7; 11 bases agree with TRBD1. The source material was peripheral blood. CDR3 amino acids: CASGEDRGHEQYF. Written as DNA, the CDR3 is TGCGCCAGCGGGGAGGACAGGGGGCACGAGCAGTACTTC.